This T cell receptor (beta chain) came from a study of CD8 T cells in ankylosing spondylitis. Study-level points and caveats: A TCR beta motif made of eight highly homologous variants seemed typical of ankylosing spondylitis blood. In ankylosing spondylitis patients, matched synovial fluid reportedly showed significant enrichment of disease-linked clones.

The TCR beta libraries were generated through quantitative 5'-RACE incorporating molecular barcodes. TCRdb re-derived calls from the 5' RACE reads in MiXCR, one entry per CDR3 protein. The sample lists 200,000 to 300,000 distinct CDR3 sequences; 8.6% were seen once. This clonotype was seen many times. The antigen remains undetermined. The sequenced material came from blood, either unsorted or a sorted T cell fraction (not recorded which). The receptor comes from a male donor with ankylosing spondylitis or in good health (not recorded which).

CDR3 region: CSARRGLSVGDNEQFF. The CDR3 nucleotides read TGCAGTGCTAGGAGGGGACTGTCTGTGGGGGACAATGAGCAGTTCTTC. The genes are TRBV20-1 and TRBJ2-1, with a tentative D call TRBD2 (6 bases). The CDR3 is 16 amino acids. V lost 3 bases, J lost 5 bases, and 20 bases lay in between. Germline V gene lookup returns CDR1 DFQATT and CDR2 SNEGSKA (reference sequence).